This T cell receptor (beta chain) originates from a study of radiation and T cells in renal cell carcinoma. Broader study findings: Top tumor clonotypes rose in blood 2 weeks post-radiation, then contracted.

Documented time point: blood 4 weeks post-SBRT, at nephrectomy. Indicated treatment: 15 Gy SBRT to primary tumor, nephrectomy 4 weeks later. Nephrectomy followed 15 Gy stereotactic body radiation by 4 weeks. Radiation-treated patients gave blood at baseline, week 2 and week 4. The germline V and J ends were trimmed by 3 bases and 1 base, with 11 bases remaining between them. CDR1 is MGHRA and CDR2 is YSYEKL in the germline V gene. The CDR3 has 15 amino acids. Only in-frame clones appear in the TCRdb table, and some are missing; sequencing was by immunoSEQ multiplex PCR. The sample yields approximately 70,000 clones, about 74% seen once. Points on this clone: As yet, its antigen is unknown.

The receptor comes from a man aged 55 to 70 with renal cell carcinoma. Sequenced here: blood, sampled from a patient whose treatment included radiotherapy and nephrectomy. The genes are TRBV4-1 and TRBJ2-3; D remains ambiguous. The CDR3: CASSHGDGGTDTQYF. Here the CDR3 DNA reads TGCGCCAGCAGCCACGGAGATGGGGGCACAGATACGCAGTATTTT.